Reported below is one TCR beta chain. As yet, its antigen is unknown. These data come from a study of cytomegalovirus exposure and HLA in healthy donors. This CDR3 is built from 15 residues. CDR1 and CDR2 (germline): SNHLY, FYNNEI. V lost 5 bases and J lost 4; bases outside the gene matches: 6. Primers: 60 Vbeta forward and 13 Jbeta reverse. Sequencing was performed with immunoSEQ multiplex PCR; in TCRdb, only in-frame clones are kept and a portion is missing. The sample has roughly 120,000 clones, and its top ten clones hold 2% to 2.5%. Whole-study results and caveats: Altogether, 150 to 200 TCR beta chains were recorded as cytomegalovirus-associated.

Each of the donors was a healthy bone marrow donor. This sequence joins TRBV2 and TRBJ2-3; 10 nucleotides line up with TRBD2. The clonotype was recovered from a man in his forties or fifties in good health and CMV-seronegative. Sequenced material: PBMCs. The CDR3 coding sequence is TGTGCCAGCAGTTCTAGCGGGAGTTACTCAGATACGCAGTATTTT. It translates to CASSSSGSYSDTQYF.